These 5 T cell receptor beta chains were all obtained from the same sample, sequenced in a study of technical replicates of blood from a few donors. Repertoires were generated with immunoSEQ multiplex PCR, while TCRdb's copy carries only in-frame clones and drops some. Of roughly 14,000 clones listed, about 87% are singletons. The specimen sequenced was PBMCs. Every receptor here comes from a human donor in good health.

The V call is TRBV18, the J call TRBJ2-7; 13 nucleotides agree with TRBD2. The V gene's germline CDR1 is KGHSH and CDR2 LQKENI. CDR3 size: 18 residues. V lost 3 bases and J lost 5; bases outside the gene matches: 13. CDR3 nucleotide sequence: TGTGCCAGCTCACCCCAGACATTTGGACTAGCGGGAGATAACGAGCAGTACTTC. Amino acid sequence: CASSPQTFGLAGDNEQYF.

This rearrangement joins TRBV4-2 to TRBJ2-7, with 9 bases fitting TRBD1. The junction had 7 bases not matched to a gene; V was cut back by 2 bases and J by 5 bases. The length of the CDR3 is 15 residues. Germline CDR1 reads LGHNA; CDR2 reads YNFKEQ. The chain's CDR3 is CASSQPGQGIHEQYF. The CDR3 bases are TGTGCCAGCAGCCAACCGGGACAGGGAATCCACGAGCAGTACTTC.

The rearrangement links TRBV6-5 to TRBJ2-5; tentatively, D is TRBD1 (5 bases). The CDR3 sequence is 16 residues long. The V end was cut by 0 bases, the J end by 7 bases, with 18 bases between. Looked up from germline, CDR1 is MNHEY and CDR2 is SVGAGI. The chain's CDR3 is CASSYSTQDQEGTQYF. CDR3 bases: TGTGCCAGCAGTTACTCAACACAGGACCAGGAAGGGACCCAGTACTTC.

The chain joins TRBV6-5 to TRBJ1-5; TRBD1 might be the D (6 bases). The V and J ends lost 5 bases and 0 bases respectively, with 11 bases between them. Germline V gives CDR1 MNHEY, CDR2 SVGAGI. The CDR3 runs to 15 residues. The CDR3 loop reads CASSGTPDSNQPQHF. The DNA for the CDR3 is TGTGCCAGCAGTGGGACACCTGATAGCAATCAGCCCCAGCATTTT.

The chain couples TRBV30 to TRBJ1-1; possible D gene TRBD1, 5 bases. The CDR3 runs 14 residues. CDR1 GTSNPN and CDR2 SVGIG come from the germline V gene (reference sequence). V was pared by 4 bases and J by 1 base, with 13 bases between. The CDR3 bases are TGTGCCTGGACCGGATGGGGGGGGAACACTGAAGCTTTCTTT. Protein product: CAWTGWGGNTEAFF.